This T cell receptor beta chain was identified during a study of cytomegalovirus exposure and HLA in healthy donors. The CDR3 has 13 residues. V was pared by 3 bases and J by 4 bases, with 11 bases between. Germline lookup yields CDR1 SGHTS and CDR2 YDEGEE. Measured with immunoSEQ multiplex PCR; TCRdb has only the in-frame clones, and not every one. Of 200,000 to 300,000 clones listed, about 86% are singletons. The donors were part of the roughly 120-subject validation cohort, which stood apart from the approximately 670-subject first cohort. The sample was PBMCs. This chain connects TRBV5-8 to TRBJ2-7; D gene ambiguous. This TCR came from a man between 18 and 35 years old in good health and CMV-seronegative. The CDR3 bases are TGTGCCAGCAGCTGGTCTCGGTTTTACGAGCAGTACTTC. It codes for CASSWSRFYEQYF.